The 27 T cell receptor beta chains below were found in one sample sequenced in a study of shared clonotypes between healthy human individuals. Measured with immunoSEQ multiplex PCR; TCRdb has only the in-frame clones, and not every one. The table includes roughly 650,000 clones, almost 97% detected once. Sequenced input: naive CD4+ T cells sorted from blood. The subset here: CD45RA+ positively selected. All receptors derive from a woman in her 30s in good health.

The chain combines TRBV4-2 with TRBJ2-7; 10 bases map to TRBD1. The CDR3 contains 17 residues. Trimming removed 0 bases from V and 1 base from J; junction bases left unmatched: 6. In germline, CDR1 is LGHNA, CDR2 YNFKEQ. The CDR3 DNA sequence: TGTGCCAGCAGCCAAGACTCGGACAGGGGGTTTTCCTACGAGCAGTACTTC. Translation: CASSQDSDRGFSYEQYF.

This clone was counted a single time. V usage is TRBV9 and J usage is TRBJ2-2; 9 bases align to TRBD2. The CDR3 has 17 residues. Losses at the gene ends were 4 bases for V and 5 bases for J; bases not matched to a gene: 12. Germline-derived CDR1 and CDR2 are SGDLS and YYNGEE. This CDR3 is CASSHPGLAKSTGELFF. CDR3 bases: TGTGCCAGCAGCCACCCCGGACTAGCGAAGTCGACCGGGGAGCTGTTTTTT.

As for this clone: At one end the junction does not follow the germline gene, possibly because of a read error. DNA for the CDR3: TGTGCCGGGAGCCTGGGGGTCGGAAACACCATATATTTT. Translated, it gives CAGSLGVGNTIYF. The chain joins TRBV30 to TRBJ1-3; D is perhaps TRBD1 (5 bases). There are 13 residues in the CDR3. Per the germline V gene, CDR1 is GTSNPN and CDR2 is SVGIG (reference sequence).

The genes are TRBV5-1 and TRBJ1-2; D not certain. This CDR3 has 12 residues. Germline V gene lookup returns CDR1 SGHRS and CDR2 YFSETQ. Trimming stripped 4 bases from V and 6 bases from J, with 10 bases between. The chain's CDR3 is CASSPGTHGYTF. In DNA form, the CDR3 reads TGCGCCAGCAGCCCGGGAACTCATGGCTACACCTTC.

The gene calls are TRBV7-9 and TRBJ2-1; D possibly uses TRBD1 or TRBD2 (5 bases each). V lost 5 bases and J 7 bases, leaving 18 bases between the germline ends. The CDR3 covers 15 residues. CDR1 and CDR2 from the germline V gene are SEHNR and FQNEAQ (reference sequence). The DNA for the CDR3 is TGTGCCAGCAGCCCTAGGAGACCCGAGGGGAATGAGCAGTTCTTC. Its translation is CASSPRRPEGNEQFF.

CDR3 in DNA: TGTGCCAGCGAATGGAGGAATGAGCAGTTCTTC. This sequence encodes CASEWRNEQFF. V usage is TRBV19 and J usage is TRBJ2-1, with D perhaps matching TRBD2 (5 bases). This CDR3 comprises 11 residues. The V gene's germline CDR1 is LNHDA and CDR2 SQIVND (reference sequence). V shed 9 bases and J shed 7 bases, with 10 bases lying between them.

On this clone: This same CDR3 is encoded by further DNA sequences in the sample. J is TRBJ2-5 and V is TRBV4-1, with D uncertain. With 1 base removed from V and 5 bases from J, the gap between germline ends came to 5 bases. Germline V gene sequence: CDR1 MGHRA, CDR2 YSYEKL. CDR3 size: 12 residues. DNA of the CDR3: TGCGCCAGCAGCCAAGTGATGGAGACCCAGTACTTC. This sequence encodes CASSQVMETQYF.

The rearrangement links TRBV30 to TRBJ2-1, with TRBD2 matching over 14 bases. Germline-derived CDR1 and CDR2 are GTSNPN and SVGIG (reference sequence). The CDR3 has 16 amino acids. The junction had 7 bases not matched to a gene; V was cut back by 1 base and J by 8 bases. The CDR3 DNA reads TGTGCCTGGAGTGGGGGGACTAGCGGGAGTCAGGATGAGCAGTTCTTC. Protein sequence: CAWSGGTSGSQDEQFF.

To note about this clone: Different DNA sequences within this sample yield the same CDR3. This rearrangement joins TRBV11-2 to TRBJ2-2, with TRBD1 identical over 7 bases. The CDR3 covers 14 residues. Germline V lookup: CDR1 SGHAT, CDR2 FQNNGV. With 4 bases clipped from V and 3 bases from J, the junction kept 2 bases outside the gene matches. In DNA form, the CDR3 reads TGTGCCAGCAGCTCACAGGGGTACACCGGGGAGCTGTTTTTT. Its translation: CASSSQGYTGELFF.

The chain recombines TRBV2 with TRBJ1-6; perhaps TRBD1 as D (6 bases). V shed 6 bases and J shed 3 bases, with 9 bases lying between them. Germline V lookup: CDR1 SNHLY, CDR2 FYNNEI. The CDR3 consists of 14 residues. CDR3 nucleotides: TGTGCCAGCAGCACAGGGAACTATAATTCACCCCTCCACTTT. Translated: CASSTGNYNSPLHF.

The chain carries TRBV7-2 and TRBJ2-2; 11 bases map to TRBD2. Germline trimming cut 6 bases from V and 0 bases from J; bases unmatched to any gene: 3. CDR1 and CDR2 from the germline V gene are SGHTA and FQGNSA. CDR3 length: 16 amino acids. CDR3 protein: CASSWTSGPNTGELFF. CDR3 coding DNA: TGTGCCAGCAGTTGGACTAGCGGGCCGAACACCGGGGAGCTGTTTTTT.

The rearrangement joins TRBV10-3 to TRBJ1-1, with D hard to call. V was cut by 2 bases and J by 0 bases, with 10 bases left in between. CDR1 and CDR2 from the germline V gene are ENHRY and SYGVKD. The CDR3 is 15 amino acids. CDR3 coding DNA: TGTGCCATCAGTGAGAGGTCCGACATGAACACTGAAGCTTTCTTT. It encodes CAISERSDMNTEAFF.

The chain has TRBV5-1 and TRBJ2-2, with TRBD2 matching 13 bases. Trimming took 4 bases from V and 5 from J; bases not matched to a gene: 5. CDR1 is SGHRS and CDR2 is YFSETQ in the germline V gene. This CDR3 contains 16 residues. CDR3 residues: CASSTRLAGGTGELFF. CDR3 DNA sequence: TGCGCCAGCAGCACAAGACTAGCGGGAGGTACCGGGGAGCTGTTTTTT.

This chain links TRBV10-1 with TRBJ1-3; D uncertain. This CDR3 comprises 17 residues. Trimming stripped 6 bases from V and 4 bases from J, with 22 bases between. Germline CDR1 reads WNHNN; CDR2 reads SYGVQD (reference sequence). Written as DNA, the CDR3 is TGCGCCAGCAGCCCTGGCCACTTACGCGGGGAAGGAAACACCATATATTTT. Protein product: CASSPGHLRGEGNTIYF.

The chain couples TRBV29-1 to TRBJ2-1; D may be TRBD2 (6 bases). CDR1 is SQVTM and CDR2 is ANQGSEA in the germline V gene. The length of the CDR3 is 12 residues. Trimming removed 7 bases at V and 15 bases at J, with 22 bases between. The CDR3: CSALLLPGLGFF. The CDR3, as DNA: TGCAGCGCATTATTGCTCCCGGGACTGGGGTTCTTC.

This clone was seen only once. The chain couples TRBV14 to TRBJ2-5; weak D call: TRBD2 (6 bases). The V end lost 3 bases, the J end lost 1 base, and 12 bases lay between the germline ends. The CDR3 spans 15 residues. Germline-derived CDR1 and CDR2 are SGHDN and FVKESK. CDR3 residues: CASSHSGPFQETQYF. CDR3 nucleotides: TGTGCCAGCAGCCATAGCGGACCCTTCCAAGAGACCCAGTACTTC. Drawing the rest from reference TRBV14 and TRBJ2-5, the complete variable domain is EAGVTQFPSHSVIEKGQTVTLRCDPISGHDNLYWYRRVMGKEIKFLLHFVKESKQDESGMPNNRFLAERTGGTYSTLKVQPAELEDSGVYFCASSHSGPFQETQYFGPGTRLLVL.

This sequence joins TRBV19 and TRBJ2-7; D not certain. The germline V gene has CDR1 LNHDA and CDR2 SQIVND (reference sequence). The CDR3 length is 14 residues. V lost 4 bases, J lost 1 base, and 11 bases lay in between. The CDR3 sequence: CASSTPGRSYEQYF. In DNA form, the CDR3 reads TGTGCCAGTAGTACTCCCGGACGGTCCTACGAGCAGTACTTC. The variable domain in full, completed from reference TRBV19 and TRBJ2-7, reads DGGITQSPKYLFRKEGQNVTLSCEQNLNHDAMYWYRQDPGQGLRLIYYSQIVNDFQKGDIAEGYSVSREKKESFPLTVTSAQKNPTAFYLCASSTPGRSYEQYFGPGTRLTVT.

This chain connects TRBV5-1 to TRBJ2-5; maybe TRBD2 (6 bases). The CDR3 extends over 15 amino acids. Trimming shortened V by 0 bases and J by 5 bases, and 14 bases separated the two germline ends. In germline, CDR1 is SGHRS, CDR2 YFSETQ. CDR3 in DNA: TGCGCCAGCAGCTTGGCCGGCGGGATCGGGGAGACCCAGTACTTC. Amino acids: CASSLAGGIGETQYF.

V usage is TRBV11-2 and J usage is TRBJ2-7; weak D call: TRBD2 (6 bases). Germline V gives CDR1 SGHAT, CDR2 FQNNGV. The length of the CDR3 is 17 residues. V was cut by 5 bases and J by 5 bases, with 25 bases left in between. The CDR3 DNA reads as TGTGCCAGCAGCGCCATAGCCGGGACTGTCATTGGAAACGAGCAGTACTTC. This translates into CASSAIAGTVIGNEQYF.

CDR3 sequence (DNA): TGTGCCAGCAGCCCGTCCCTAGCGGGGGCCTACAATGAGCAGTTCTTC. This encodes CASSPSLAGAYNEQFF. This chain joins TRBV4-2 and TRBJ2-1, with 10 positions matching TRBD2. CDR1 LGHNA and CDR2 YNFKEQ come from the germline V gene. With V trimmed by 4 bases and J by 2 bases, 5 bases remained unmatched. This CDR3 has 16 amino acids.

The chain recombines TRBV28 with TRBJ2-7, with a possible D match to TRBD2 (7 bases). The CDR3 loop spans 13 amino acids. Germline lookup yields CDR1 MDHEN and CDR2 SYDVKM. Between the trimmed V and J ends, which lost 10 bases and 2 bases, there was a span of 15 bases. Written as DNA, the CDR3 is TGTGCCACAGGGGAGGGGCGCCCCTACGAGCAGTACTTC. This codes for CATGEGRPYEQYF.

The V and J genes are TRBV10-2 and TRBJ1-2; TRBD1 aligns across 10 bases. The CDR3 runs 13 residues. V lost 9 bases, J lost 6 bases, and 7 bases stayed unmatched. Germline V gene lookup returns CDR1 WSHSY and CDR2 SAAADI. In nucleotides, the CDR3 is TGCGCCAGTGGGGTGGGACAGGGGAATGGCTACACCTTC. This sequence encodes CASGVGQGNGYTF.

The genes are TRBV14 and TRBJ2-3; the D call may be TRBD1 or TRBD2 (6 bases each). Trimming left V 3 bases short and J 4 bases short, with 17 bases between. The CDR3 spans 16 residues. Germline CDR1 is SGHDN and CDR2 is FVKESK. The CDR3 region is CASSHLLSGGADTQYF. CDR3 DNA: TGTGCCAGCAGCCATCTATTGTCCGGGGGCGCAGATACGCAGTATTTT.

This clone was seen once. Other DNA sequences within the sample encode an identical CDR3. The chain joins TRBV5-1 to TRBJ2-7, with D possibly being TRBD1 (6 bases). Deletions cut 2 bases from V and 3 bases from J, with 6 bases between. CDR1 and CDR2 (germline): SGHRS, YFSETQ. CDR3 size: 12 residues. CDR3 in amino acids: CASSLGGYEQYF. For the CDR3, the DNA is TGCGCCAGCAGCTTAGGGGGCTACGAGCAGTACTTC.

The rearrangement joins TRBV2 to TRBJ1-1; the D gene is possibly TRBD1 (6 bases). V lost 6 bases to trimming and J lost 7 bases, with 15 bases between them. Germline V CDR1 and CDR2: SNHLY, FYNNEI. The length of the CDR3 is 13 residues. The CDR3 DNA sequence: TGTGCCAGCAGCCTACTACAGGGAATTGAAGCTTTCTTT. Residues: CASSLLQGIEAFF.

This clone was seen a single time. This rearrangement joins TRBV18 to TRBJ2-7; the match to TRBD1 covers 7 bases. This CDR3 spans 19 amino acids. V shed 4 bases and J 0 bases; nucleotides not matched to a gene: 18. Per germline, CDR1 KGHSH and CDR2 LQKENI. In nucleotides, the CDR3 is TGTGCCAGCTCACTCTCCTCGGGACAGCTGAGTTTTAGCTCCTACGAGCAGTACTTC. Encoded protein: CASSLSSGQLSFSSYEQYF.

The chain combines TRBV4-2 with TRBJ2-7; D is possibly TRBD1 (6 bases). Per the germline V gene, CDR1 is LGHNA and CDR2 is YNFKEQ. V shed 4 bases and J shed 1 base, with 11 bases lying between them. The CDR3 contains 14 residues. The DNA of the CDR3 is TGTGCCAGCAGCCGTGCCCAGGGGTCCTACGAGCAGTACTTC. Its translation is CASSRAQGSYEQYF.